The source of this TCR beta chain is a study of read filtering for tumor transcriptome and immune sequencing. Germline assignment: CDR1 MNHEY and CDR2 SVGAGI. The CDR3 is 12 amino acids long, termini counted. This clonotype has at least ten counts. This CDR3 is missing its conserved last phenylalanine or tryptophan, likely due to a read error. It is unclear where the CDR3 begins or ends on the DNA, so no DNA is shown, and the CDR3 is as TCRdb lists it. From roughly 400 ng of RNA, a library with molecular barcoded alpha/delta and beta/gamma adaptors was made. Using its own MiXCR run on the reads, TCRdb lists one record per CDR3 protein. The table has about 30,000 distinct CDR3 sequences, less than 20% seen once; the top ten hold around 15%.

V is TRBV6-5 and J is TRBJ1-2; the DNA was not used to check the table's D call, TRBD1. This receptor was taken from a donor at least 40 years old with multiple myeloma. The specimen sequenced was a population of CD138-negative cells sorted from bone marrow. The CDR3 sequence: CASTQPTPVRRV.